This T cell receptor beta chain was obtained from a study of cytomegalovirus exposure and HLA in healthy donors. Findings and limits, study-wide: For most subjects, TCR beta sequences were reported to predict HLA-A and HLA-B alleles with accuracy.

The CDR3 is 16 amino acids. Looked up from germline, CDR1 is MNHEY and CDR2 is SVGAGI. V lost 2 bases and J lost 5; bases outside the gene matches: 9. This clone has a single count. Its antigen is not known. The PCR ran on 60 Vbeta and 13 Jbeta primers. Sequenced by immunoSEQ multiplex PCR; TCRdb stores in-frame clones only, minus some. The sample records some 99,000 clones, roughly three quarters being singletons. This receptor was taken from a man aged 35-49 years in good health and CMV-seronegative. The chain couples TRBV6-5 to TRBJ2-3; 8 nucleotides match TRBD2. Source material: PBMCs. CDR3 nucleotides: TGTGCCAGCAGTTACGGGGCGGGGGGCCGGGAAGATACGCAGTATTTT. This sequence encodes CASSYGAGGREDTQYF.